These 29 T cell receptor beta chains were sequenced from one sample in a study of shared clonotypes between healthy human individuals. Repertoires were generated with immunoSEQ multiplex PCR, while TCRdb's copy carries only in-frame clones and drops some. Here the sample spans around 2,000,000 clones, about 95% being singletons. CD45RO-negative, CCR7-positively selected cells formed the naive CD8 fraction, excluding terminally differentiated effector memory CD45RA+ cells. Material for sequencing was naive CD8+ T cells sorted from blood. These receptors were taken from a young man in good health.

This clone was seen only once. This rearrangement joins TRBV9 to TRBJ2-7, with a weak D call TRBD1 (6 bases). Germline V gene lookup returns CDR1 SGDLS and CDR2 YYNGEE. V was cut by 0 bases and J by 7 bases, with 14 bases left in between. The CDR3 length is 14 residues. The CDR3 DNA follows: TGTGCCAGCAGCGTAGGTGGGGACACTACGGAGCAGTACTTC. Translating it yields CASSVGGDTTEQYF.

The chain carries TRBV29-1 and TRBJ2-7, with 10 bases identical to TRBD1. There are 17 residues in the CDR3. CDR1 is SQVTM and CDR2 is ANQGSEA in the germline V gene. The V and J ends lost 6 bases and 2 bases, in that order; junction bases with no gene match: 16. The CDR3 region is CSVVLGGAGTGAYEQYF. The CDR3 bases are TGCAGCGTCGTACTCGGGGGGGCCGGGACAGGGGCCTACGAGCAGTACTTC.

Notes on this clone: The same CDR3 also results from other DNA sequences found in this sample. The rearrangement uses TRBV4-1 and TRBJ2-1; the match to TRBD2 covers 9 bases. V dropped 1 base and J dropped 3; count of bases not matched to a gene: 1. Germline CDR1 and CDR2: MGHRA and YSYEKL. The CDR3 is 15 residues long. The CDR3 sequence: CASSQGAGGYNEQFF. CDR3 in DNA: TGCGCCAGCAGCCAAGGAGCGGGGGGCTACAATGAGCAGTTCTTC.

The chain combines TRBV15 with TRBJ2-7; no clear D gene. The CDR3 has 16 residues. Looked up from germline, CDR1 is LNHNV and CDR2 is YYDKDF (reference sequence). Trimming left V 0 bases short and J 5 bases short, with 17 bases between. The CDR3 sequence: CATSRDISGLGHEQYF. CDR3 DNA sequence: TGTGCCACCAGCAGAGATATTTCCGGTCTTGGACACGAGCAGTACTTC.

This sequence joins TRBV7-9 and TRBJ2-7; the match to TRBD1 covers 9 bases. With 4 bases clipped from V and 6 bases from J, the junction kept 13 bases outside the gene matches. The CDR3 sequence is 16 residues long. The germline CDR1 and CDR2 sequences are SEHNR and FQNEAQ (reference sequence). The CDR3 bases are TGTGCCAGCAGCTCCGACCGGGACAGGGATCCCCTCGAGCAGTACTTC. This encodes CASSSDRDRDPLEQYF. Full variable domain (outside the CDR3, taken from reference TRBV7-9 and TRBJ2-7): DTGVSQNPRHKITKRGQNVTFRCDPISEHNRLYWYRQTLGQGPEFLTYFQNEAQLEKSRLLSDRFSAERPKGSFSTLEIQRTEQGDSAMYLCASSSDRDRDPLEQYFGPGTRLTVT.

Here the CDR3 DNA reads TGTGCCAGCAGCCACCCCAGGGAGGCTGGGGCCAACGTCCTGACTTTC. It specifies CASSHPREAGANVLTF. This chain uses TRBV28 with TRBJ2-6; possible D gene TRBD2, 6 bases. The V gene's germline CDR1 is MDHEN and CDR2 SYDVKM. The CDR3 consists of 16 residues. Trimming removed 6 bases at V and 2 bases at J, with 14 bases between.

The chain recombines TRBV4-1 with TRBJ1-2, with TRBD1 matching 7 bases. Germline values: CDR1 MGHRA, CDR2 YSYEKL. Unmatched junction bases numbered 9, after V lost 8 bases and J lost 3 bases. The CDR3 is 14 residues long. CDR3 sequence: CASAIQGTDYGYTF. As DNA, the CDR3 is TGCGCCAGCGCTATACAGGGGACCGACTATGGCTACACCTTC.

This rearrangement joins TRBV30 to TRBJ2-7, with TRBD1 identical over 9 bases. The germline V gene encodes CDR1 GTSNPN and CDR2 SVGIG (reference sequence). CDR3 length: 14 residues. Trimming at V came to 6 bases and at J to 3 bases, leaving 9 bases not matched to a gene. The chain's CDR3 is CACSVGGQGYEQYF. The CDR3 DNA reads TGTGCCTGCTCCGTCGGGGGACAGGGCTACGAGCAGTACTTC.

The CDR3: CASSFGTSGVETQYF. The CDR3 DNA is TGTGCCAGCAGCTTTGGGACTAGCGGGGTGGAGACCCAGTACTTC. The chain has TRBV7-9 and TRBJ2-5, with 13 nucleotides matching TRBD2. CDR1 and CDR2 (germline): SEHNR, FQNEAQ (reference sequence). J gave up 5 bases and V 3 bases, and 3 bases lay outside the gene matches. CDR3 length: 15 residues.

The rearrangement joins TRBV30 to TRBJ1-1; possibly TRBD1 for D (6 bases). This CDR3 is built from 15 residues. V was clipped by 0 bases and J by 6 bases, with 17 bases between them. Germline CDR1 and CDR2: GTSNPN and SVGIG (reference sequence). The CDR3 is CAWSVGQGSKSEAFF. The CDR3 bases are TGTGCCTGGAGTGTAGGCCAGGGGTCCAAGTCTGAAGCTTTCTTT.

The gene calls are TRBV14 and TRBJ2-2, with D possibly matching TRBD2 (6 bases). The V gene lost 3 bases and the J gene lost 4 bases, with 15 bases spanning the gap. The germline V gene encodes CDR1 SGHDN and CDR2 FVKESK. The CDR3 runs to 16 residues. The DNA of the CDR3 is TGTGCCAGCAGCCAGGGTTTCCGGGGGTTCACCGGGGAGCTGTTTTTT. Translated: CASSQGFRGFTGELFF.

CDR3 region: CASTTRGGIDEQFF. The CDR3 DNA is TGTGCCAGCACTACGAGGGGCGGTATCGATGAGCAGTTCTTC. The V call is TRBV7-2, the J call TRBJ2-1, with D possibly called TRBD1 or TRBD2 (5 bases each). The CDR3 has 14 residues. The V gene lost 7 bases and the J gene lost 8 bases, with 18 bases spanning the gap. The germline V gene encodes CDR1 SGHTA and CDR2 FQGNSA.

J is TRBJ2-7 and V is TRBV6-6, with D possibly being TRBD1 or TRBD2 (5 bases each). Germline V gene sequence: CDR1 MNHNY, CDR2 SVGAGI (reference sequence). Trimming took 5 bases from V and 0 from J, leaving 8 bases between them. The CDR3 spans 13 residues. In DNA, the CDR3 is TGTGCCAGCAGTGACGGGGCCTCCTACGAGCAGTACTTC. Residues: CASSDGASYEQYF.

CDR3 sequence reads: CASRQVSTGELFF. CDR3 sequence (DNA): TGTGCCAGCAGGCAGGTCTCGACCGGGGAGCTGTTTTTT. The J gene is TRBJ2-2, the V gene TRBV27, with D unresolved. Germline CDR1 reads MNHEY; CDR2 reads SMNVEV (reference sequence). The CDR3 totals 13 residues. V was shortened by 6 bases and J by 5 bases, with 10 bases between the two germline ends.

This sequence joins TRBV7-9 and TRBJ1-4; D unclear. Germline V gene sequence: CDR1 SEHNR, CDR2 FQNEAQ (reference sequence). V lost 4 bases, J lost 8 bases, and 14 bases lay in between. CDR3 size: 14 residues. The CDR3 region is CASSSDLSREKLFF. The CDR3 DNA is TGTGCCAGCAGCTCGGACTTAAGCCGGGAAAAACTGTTTTTT.

This clone was seen once. The rearrangement uses TRBV6-5 and TRBJ1-5, with D possibly TRBD1 on 5 matching bases. This CDR3 region has 14 residues. V shed 6 bases and J shed 5 bases, with 14 bases lying between them. The V gene's germline CDR1 is MNHEY and CDR2 SVGAGI. The CDR3 nucleotides read TGTGCCAGCAGCCTCGGTGGAGGGGATCAGCCCCAGCATTTT. Translating it yields CASSLGGGDQPQHF.

V usage is TRBV2 and J usage is TRBJ2-3, with D perhaps given as TRBD1 or TRBD2 (5 bases each). The CDR3 runs 16 residues. Germline values: CDR1 SNHLY, CDR2 FYNNEI. The V end was cut by 0 bases, the J end by 0 bases, with 10 bases between. CDR3 in DNA: TGTGCCAGCAGTGAAGCCCCGGGACCCAGCACAGATACGCAGTATTTT. It codes for CASSEAPGPSTDTQYF.

The chain joins TRBV5-1 to TRBJ2-1; D is possibly TRBD1 or TRBD2 (5 bases each). Germline V gene sequence: CDR1 SGHRS, CDR2 YFSETQ. Trimming removed 0 bases at V and 4 bases at J, with 14 bases between. This CDR3 is built from 16 residues. This CDR3 is CASSLALAGAYNEQFF. CDR3 nucleotide sequence: TGCGCCAGCAGCTTGGCCCTAGCCGGGGCATACAATGAGCAGTTCTTC.

The V and J genes are TRBV7-9 and TRBJ2-5; D gene uncertain. The CDR3 has 14 residues. Germline V lookup: CDR1 SEHNR, CDR2 FQNEAQ (reference sequence). Deletions cut 8 bases from V and 1 base from J, with 14 bases between. The CDR3 nucleotides read TGTGCCAGCGGTCCGGTGGACCTCCAAGAGACCCAGTACTTC. Its protein product is CASGPVDLQETQYF.

About this clone: This sample also contains other DNA sequences that code for the same CDR3. The chain combines TRBV29-1 with TRBJ2-1; D is unclear. This CDR3 region has 11 residues. Germline-derived CDR1 and CDR2 are SQVTM and ANQGSEA. Trimming took 1 base from V and 6 from J, leaving 4 bases between them. CDR3 protein: CSVEVGNEQFF. The CDR3 bases are TGCAGCGTTGAAGTTGGCAATGAGCAGTTCTTC.

V and J are TRBV7-6 and TRBJ2-2; no clear D gene. CDR1 is SGHVS, CDR2 FNYEAQ, per germline. The CDR3 runs to 14 residues. Trimming cost V 5 bases and J 6 bases, with 13 bases left between them. This CDR3 reads CASSAIGAAGELFF. CDR3 coding DNA: TGTGCCAGCAGCGCTATCGGTGCCGCCGGGGAGCTGTTTTTT.

The V and J genes are TRBV27 and TRBJ1-6; 7 nucleotides align to TRBD1. Germline V gene data show CDR1 as MNHEY and CDR2 as SMNVEV (reference sequence). The V and J ends lost 2 bases and 7 bases, in that order; junction bases with no gene match: 11. The CDR3 covers 17 residues. CDR3: CASSLHLVRGPNSPLHF. The DNA of the CDR3 is TGTGCCAGCAGTTTACATCTGGTTAGGGGGCCAAATTCACCCCTCCACTTT.

Regarding this clone: Other DNA variants within this sample encode the same CDR3. CDR3 sequence (DNA): TGTGCCAGCAGCTTGGACGGCACCGGGGAGCTGTTTTTT. Residues: CASSLDGTGELFF. This sequence joins TRBV7-9 and TRBJ2-2; D unresolved. This CDR3 has 13 amino acids. Germline V CDR1 and CDR2: SEHNR, FQNEAQ (reference sequence). V was trimmed by 3 bases and J by 4 bases, leaving 6 bases between them.

The gene calls are TRBV7-9 and TRBJ2-1; 9 bases line up with TRBD2. Germline CDR1 is SEHNR and CDR2 is FQNEAQ (reference sequence). V trimming: 4 bases; J trimming: 1 base; junction bases outside the gene matches: 5. CDR3 length: 16 residues. CDR3 region: CASSSRTSVSYNEQFF. CDR3 in DNA: TGTGCCAGCAGCTCCAGGACTAGCGTTTCCTACAATGAGCAGTTCTTC.

This chain joins TRBV7-9 and TRBJ1-2, with D unresolved. V was clipped by 5 bases and J by 10 bases, with 2 bases between them. The CDR3 loop spans 8 amino acids. The germline V gene encodes CDR1 SEHNR and CDR2 FQNEAQ (reference sequence). Written as DNA, the CDR3 is TGTGCCAGCAGCAACTACACCTTC. Protein product: CASSNYTF.

Notes on this clone: Other DNA sequences in this specimen translate into the identical CDR3. The chain combines TRBV4-3 with TRBJ2-7; D is perhaps TRBD1 or TRBD2 (5 bases each). CDR3 size: 15 residues. Germline V gives CDR1 LGHNA, CDR2 YSLEER. Trimming took off 0 bases at V and 3 bases at J, with 12 bases between the two ends. The CDR3 DNA sequence: TGCGCCAGCAGCCAAGAGAGGGACCGAGGCTACGAGCAGTACTTC. Translated, it gives CASSQERDRGYEQYF.

This chain links TRBV2 with TRBJ2-7; D is perhaps TRBD1 or TRBD2 (5 bases each). Germline loops: CDR1 SNHLY, CDR2 FYNNEI. The CDR3 sequence is 12 residues long. V shed 11 bases and J shed 4 bases, with 15 bases lying between them. CDR3 sequence: CASTPGAYEQYF. DNA for the CDR3: TGTGCCTCAACTCCCGGGGCTTACGAGCAGTACTTC.

The chain uses TRBV6-6 and TRBJ2-3; no definite D call. Germline V gene sequence: CDR1 MNHNY, CDR2 SVGAGI (reference sequence). Trimming took off 0 bases at V and 4 bases at J, with 8 bases between the two ends. CDR3 length: 14 amino acids. CDR3 region: CASSYSEGSDTQYF. The CDR3 region has the DNA TGTGCCAGCAGTTACTCGGAAGGGTCAGATACGCAGTATTTT.

This clone was observed a handful of times. The chain is built from TRBV19 and TRBJ1-6; no definite D call. The CDR3 spans 15 residues. Per germline, CDR1 LNHDA and CDR2 SQIVND (reference sequence). The ends were cut back, 1 base at V and 7 bases at J, with 11 bases in the middle. The CDR3 here is CASSIGQLGNSPLHF. CDR3 DNA: TGTGCCAGTAGTATAGGGCAACTGGGAAATTCACCCCTCCACTTT.